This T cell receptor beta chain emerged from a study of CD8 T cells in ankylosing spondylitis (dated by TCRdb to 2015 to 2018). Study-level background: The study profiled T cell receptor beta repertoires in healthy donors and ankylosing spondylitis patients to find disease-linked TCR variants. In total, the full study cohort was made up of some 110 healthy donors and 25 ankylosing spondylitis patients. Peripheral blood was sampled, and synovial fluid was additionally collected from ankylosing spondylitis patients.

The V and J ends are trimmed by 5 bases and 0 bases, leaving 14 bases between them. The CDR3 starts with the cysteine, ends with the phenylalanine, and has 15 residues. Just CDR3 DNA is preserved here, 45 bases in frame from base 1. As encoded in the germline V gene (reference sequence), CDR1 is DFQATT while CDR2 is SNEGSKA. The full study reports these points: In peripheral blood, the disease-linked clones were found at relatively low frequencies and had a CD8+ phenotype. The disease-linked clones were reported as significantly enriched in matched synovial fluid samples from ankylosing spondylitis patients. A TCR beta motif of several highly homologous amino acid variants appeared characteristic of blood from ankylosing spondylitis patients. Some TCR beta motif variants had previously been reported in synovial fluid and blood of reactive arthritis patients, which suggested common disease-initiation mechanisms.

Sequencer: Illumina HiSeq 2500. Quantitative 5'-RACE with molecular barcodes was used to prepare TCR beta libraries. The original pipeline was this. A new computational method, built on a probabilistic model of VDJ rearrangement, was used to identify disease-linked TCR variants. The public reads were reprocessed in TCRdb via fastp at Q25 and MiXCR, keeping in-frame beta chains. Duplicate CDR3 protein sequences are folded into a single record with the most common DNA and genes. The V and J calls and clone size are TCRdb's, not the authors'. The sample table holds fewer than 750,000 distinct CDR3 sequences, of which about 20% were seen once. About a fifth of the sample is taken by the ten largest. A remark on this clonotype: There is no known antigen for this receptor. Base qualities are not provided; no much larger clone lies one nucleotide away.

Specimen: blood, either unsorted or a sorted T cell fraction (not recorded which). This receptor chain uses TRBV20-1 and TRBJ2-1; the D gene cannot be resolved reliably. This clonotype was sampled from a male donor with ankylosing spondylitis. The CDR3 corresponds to CSAPLIASSYNEQFF. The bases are TGCAGTGCTCCTTTGATCGCGAGCTCCTACAATGAGCAGTTCTTC.